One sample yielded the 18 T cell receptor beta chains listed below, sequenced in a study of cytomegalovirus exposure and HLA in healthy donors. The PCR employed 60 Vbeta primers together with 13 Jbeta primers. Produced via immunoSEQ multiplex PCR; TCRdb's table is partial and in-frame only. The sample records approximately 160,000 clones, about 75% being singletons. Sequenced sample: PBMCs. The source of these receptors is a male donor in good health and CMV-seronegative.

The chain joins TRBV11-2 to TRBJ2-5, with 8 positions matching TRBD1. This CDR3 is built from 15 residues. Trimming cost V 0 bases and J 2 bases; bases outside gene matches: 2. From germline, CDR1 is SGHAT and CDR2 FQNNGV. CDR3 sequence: CASSLERDRQETQYF. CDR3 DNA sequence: TGTGCCAGCAGCTTAGAGCGGGACAGGCAAGAGACCCAGTACTTC.

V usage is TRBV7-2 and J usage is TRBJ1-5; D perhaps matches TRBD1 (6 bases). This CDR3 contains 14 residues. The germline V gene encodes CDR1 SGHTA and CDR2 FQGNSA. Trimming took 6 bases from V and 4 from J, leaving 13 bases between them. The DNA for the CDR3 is TGTGCCAGCAGTCCGAGAGGGGGTAATCAGCCCCAGCATTTT. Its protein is CASSPRGGNQPQHF.

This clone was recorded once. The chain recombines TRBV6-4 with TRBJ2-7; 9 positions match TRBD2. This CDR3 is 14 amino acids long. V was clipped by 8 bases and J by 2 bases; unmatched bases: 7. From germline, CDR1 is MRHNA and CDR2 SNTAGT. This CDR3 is CASGWTSVTYEQYF. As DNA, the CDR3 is TGTGCCAGCGGCTGGACTAGCGTTACCTACGAGCAGTACTTC.

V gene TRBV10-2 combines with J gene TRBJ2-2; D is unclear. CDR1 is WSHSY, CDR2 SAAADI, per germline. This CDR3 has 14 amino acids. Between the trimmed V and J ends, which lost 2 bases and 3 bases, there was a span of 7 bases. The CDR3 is CASSEIRHTGELFF. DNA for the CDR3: TGCGCCAGCAGTGAGATCAGGCACACCGGGGAGCTGTTTTTT.

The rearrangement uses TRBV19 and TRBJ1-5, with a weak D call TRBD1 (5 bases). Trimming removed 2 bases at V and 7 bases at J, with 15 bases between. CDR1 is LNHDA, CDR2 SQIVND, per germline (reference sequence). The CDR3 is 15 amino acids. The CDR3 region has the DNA TGTGCCAGTAGTATATCGGCAGGGTCGGGCCAGCCCCAGCATTTT. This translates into CASSISAGSGQPQHF.

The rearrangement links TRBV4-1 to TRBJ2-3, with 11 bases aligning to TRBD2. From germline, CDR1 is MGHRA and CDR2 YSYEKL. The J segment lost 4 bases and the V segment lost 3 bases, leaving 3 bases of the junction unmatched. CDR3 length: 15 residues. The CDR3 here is CASSHLSGGADTQYF. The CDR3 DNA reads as TGCGCCAGCAGCCATCTTAGCGGGGGGGCAGATACGCAGTATTTT.

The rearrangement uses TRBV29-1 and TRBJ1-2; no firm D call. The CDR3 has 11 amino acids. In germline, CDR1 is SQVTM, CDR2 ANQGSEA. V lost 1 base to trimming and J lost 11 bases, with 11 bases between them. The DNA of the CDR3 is TGCAGCGTTGAAGCCGGAGGGAGTTACACCTTC. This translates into CSVEAGGSYTF.

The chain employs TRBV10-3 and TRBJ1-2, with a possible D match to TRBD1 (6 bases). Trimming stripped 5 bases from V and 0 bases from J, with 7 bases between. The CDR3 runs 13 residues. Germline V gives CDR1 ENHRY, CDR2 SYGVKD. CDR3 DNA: TGTGCCATCAGTAACAGGGCTAACTATGGCTACACCTTC. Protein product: CAISNRANYGYTF.

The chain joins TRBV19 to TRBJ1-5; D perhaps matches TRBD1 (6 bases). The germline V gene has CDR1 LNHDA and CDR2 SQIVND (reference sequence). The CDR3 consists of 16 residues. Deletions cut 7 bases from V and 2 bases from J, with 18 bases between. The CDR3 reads CASTGARRIGNQPQHF. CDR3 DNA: TGTGCCAGTACAGGGGCCCGGCGTATAGGCAATCAGCCCCAGCATTTT.

The DNA for the CDR3 is TGTGCCAGCAGCCCCCGGACTAGCGGGGGGGCCGGGGAGTTCTTC. Its translation: CASSPRTSGGAGEFF. The V call is TRBV9, the J call TRBJ2-1; 15 positions agree with TRBD2. Germline CDR1 is SGDLS and CDR2 is YYNGEE. The CDR3 covers 15 residues. Trimming took 4 bases from V and 14 from J; bases not matched to a gene: 10.

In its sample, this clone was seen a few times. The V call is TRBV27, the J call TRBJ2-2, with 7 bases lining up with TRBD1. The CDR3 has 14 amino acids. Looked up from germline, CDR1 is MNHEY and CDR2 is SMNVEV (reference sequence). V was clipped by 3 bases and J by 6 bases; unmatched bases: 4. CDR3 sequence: CASSFYQGAGELFF. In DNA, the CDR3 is TGTGCCAGCAGTTTCTATCAGGGGGCCGGGGAGCTGTTTTTT.

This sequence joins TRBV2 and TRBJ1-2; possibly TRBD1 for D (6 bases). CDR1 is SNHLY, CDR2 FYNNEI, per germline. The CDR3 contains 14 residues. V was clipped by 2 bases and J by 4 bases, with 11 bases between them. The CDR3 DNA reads TGTGCCAGCAGTGAAACAGGGCTCGCCTATGGCTACACCTTC. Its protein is CASSETGLAYGYTF.

The CDR3 sequence: CASSTGVNQPQHF. CDR3 in DNA: TGTGCCAGCAGCACAGGGGTAAATCAGCCCCAGCATTTT. The chain joins TRBV11-2 to TRBJ1-5, with 7 bases lining up with TRBD1. With 5 bases clipped from V and 4 bases from J, the junction kept 2 bases outside the gene matches. The CDR3 has 13 residues. The germline V gene has CDR1 SGHAT and CDR2 FQNNGV.

The CDR3 here is CASSYQNGENSPLHF. In nucleotides, the CDR3 is TGTGCCAGCAGTTACCAGAACGGGGAGAATTCACCCCTCCACTTT. V is TRBV6-5 and J is TRBJ1-6; no reliable D call. Trimming stripped 2 bases from V and 7 bases from J, with 12 bases between. The germline CDR1 and CDR2 sequences are MNHEY and SVGAGI. The CDR3 loop spans 15 amino acids.

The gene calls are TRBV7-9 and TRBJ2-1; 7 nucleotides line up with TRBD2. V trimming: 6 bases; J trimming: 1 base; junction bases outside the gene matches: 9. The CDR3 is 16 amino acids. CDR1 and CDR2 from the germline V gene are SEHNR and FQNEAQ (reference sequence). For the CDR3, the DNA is TGTGCCAGCAGGGGGGGAGGGGACTCGTCCTACAATGAGCAGTTCTTC. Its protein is CASRGGGDSSYNEQFF. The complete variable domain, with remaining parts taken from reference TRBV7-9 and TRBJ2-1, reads DTGVSQNPRHKITKRGQNVTFRCDPISEHNRLYWYRQTLGQGPEFLTYFQNEAQLEKSRLLSDRFSAERPKGSFSTLEIQRTEQGDSAMYLCASRGGGDSSYNEQFFGPGTRLTVL.

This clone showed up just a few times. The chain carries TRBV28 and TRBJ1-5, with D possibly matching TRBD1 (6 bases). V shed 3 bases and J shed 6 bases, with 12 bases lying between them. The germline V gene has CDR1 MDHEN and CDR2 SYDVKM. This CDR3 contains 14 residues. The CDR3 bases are TGTGCCAGCAGTTTCCCCGGACAGCTTCAGCCCCAGCATTTT. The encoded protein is CASSFPGQLQPQHF.

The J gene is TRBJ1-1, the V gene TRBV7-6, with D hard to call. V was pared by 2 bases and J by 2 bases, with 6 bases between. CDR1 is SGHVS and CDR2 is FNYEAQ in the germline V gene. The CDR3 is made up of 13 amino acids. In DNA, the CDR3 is TGTGCCAGCAGCTTAACTGATAACACTGAAGCTTTCTTT. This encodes CASSLTDNTEAFF.

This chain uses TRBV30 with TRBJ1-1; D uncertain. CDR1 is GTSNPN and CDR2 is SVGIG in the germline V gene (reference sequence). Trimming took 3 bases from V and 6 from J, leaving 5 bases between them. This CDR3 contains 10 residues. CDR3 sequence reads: CAWRGAEAFF. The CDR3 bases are TGTGCCTGGAGGGGAGCTGAAGCTTTCTTT.